This T cell receptor beta chain emerged from a study of blood T cell repertoires in COVID-19. Germline values: CDR1 DFQATT, CDR2 SNEGSKA (reference sequence). With 5 bases removed from V and 9 bases from J, the gap between germline ends came to 13 bases. CDR3 size: 11 residues. Assay: immunoSEQ multiplex PCR; the TCRdb copy retains only in-frame clones and omits some. The table lists some 340,000 clones, roughly 87% of them singletons. The TCR comes from a woman in her forties or fifties who had recovered from COVID-19. Sequenced: PBMCs or T cells enriched from blood (not recorded which). The chain recombines TRBV20-1 with TRBJ1-2; D is possibly TRBD1 (6 bases). The CDR3: CSAPRDRRYTF. The CDR3 coding sequence is TGCAGTGCTCCCCGAGACAGGCGCTACACCTTC.